A selection of T cell receptor beta chains follows, all from one sample in a study of T cell repertoires in aging, cancer and after chemotherapy. TCRdb passed the multiplex PCR reads through MiXCR, listing each CDR3 protein once. The repertoire has around 9,600 distinct CDR3 sequences, around a third of them found once; the top ten carry over 10%. Sequencing was carried out using blood. The origin of the receptors is a human donor in good health. The donor label of this sample is uncertain. Both conserved end residues are part of each CDR3. D genes are given only for firm matches. Where a row states a size, it is once, few, many or the class of an expanded clone; other rows omit it.

. | TRBJ1-6 | TRBV6-1 | . | TGTGCCAGCAGCCCGGGGGACGGCTATAATTCACCCCTCCACTTT | CASSPGDGYNSPLHF
. | TRBJ2-7 | TRBV5-6 | . | TGTGCCAGCAGCTTGGCCGAAGGGTTCTCCTACGAGCAGTACTTC | CASSLAEGFSYEQYF
. | TRBJ2-3 | TRBV6-5 | . | TGTGCCAGCAGTTACTCCCAGGGTGAAGATACGCAGTATTTT | CASSYSQGEDTQYF
. | TRBJ1-2 | TRBV19 | . | TGTGCCAGTAACGGACCTTTTAACTATGGCTACACCTTC | CASNGPFNYGYTF
. | TRBJ1-1 | TRBV18 | TRBD1 | TGTGCCAGCTCACCGCAGGGGGCGGCAAACACTGAAGCTTTCTTT | CASSPQGAANTEAFF
. | TRBJ2-3 | TRBV18 | . | TGTGCCAGCTCACCCCTCGACATCACGCCAGATACGCAGTATTTT | CASSPLDITPDTQYF
. | TRBJ2-7 | TRBV10-3 | TRBD1 | TGTGCCATGGGGACAGGGATCTACGAGCAGTACTTC | CAMGTGIYEQYF
. | TRBJ2-7 | TRBV5-4 | TRBD2 | TGTGCCAGCAGCCGCACCACTAGCGGGGGGATCTCCTACGAGCAGTACTTC | CASSRTTSGGISYEQYF
. | TRBJ2-7 | TRBV7-9 | TRBD1 | TGTGCCAGCAGCTTAGGAGACAGGGGGGGCTACGAGCAGTACTTC | CASSLGDRGGYEQYF
. | TRBJ2-6 | TRBV25-1 | . | TGTGCCAGCAGTGATGACGGGGTTGGGGCCAACGTCCTGACTTTC | CASSDDGVGANVLTF
medium-sized | TRBJ2-1 | TRBV27 | . | TGTGCCAGCAGTTTTGACAGCCCATACTCCTACAATGAGCAGTTCTTC | CASSFDSPYSYNEQFF
. | TRBJ1-6 | TRBV27 | . | TGTGCCAGCAGTTTATACCAATTTGACACCAGCTCCTATAATTCACCCCTCCACTTT | CASSLYQFDTSSYNSPLHF
few | TRBJ1-1 | TRBV6-6 | TRBD1 | TGTGCCAGCAGTGAAAGAACCAGGGGGCGGGAAGCTTTCTTT | CASSERTRGREAFF
. | TRBJ1-5 | TRBV19 | TRBD1 | TGTGCCAGTAGTTTCCGACAGGGGAATCAGCCCCAGCATTTT | CASSFRQGNQPQHF
. | TRBJ1-1 | TRBV7-9 | . | TGTGCCAGCAGCCTAACGAACACTGAAGCTTTCTTT | CASSLTNTEAFF